Presented here are 16 T cell receptor beta chains from one specimen sequenced in a study of blood T cell repertoires in COVID-19. The protocol was immunoSEQ multiplex PCR, while the TCRdb copy is restricted to in-frame clones and leaves out a portion. The table lists about 210,000 clones, around nine tenths of them singletons. Input material: peripheral blood. These receptor sequences come from a man aged 55 to 70 who had recovered from COVID-19.

The chain links TRBV27 to TRBJ2-7; unclear D gene. CDR1 is MNHEY and CDR2 is SMNVEV in the germline V gene (reference sequence). The CDR3 length is 14 residues. Trimming removed 2 bases from V and 5 bases from J, with 13 bases in between. For the CDR3, the DNA is TGTGCCAGCAGTTTAGGCTATAGCCGCGACGAGCAGTACTTC. It specifies CASSLGYSRDEQYF.

This chain joins TRBV23-1 and TRBJ2-1; weak D call: TRBD2 (5 bases). TRBV23-1 falls under the ORF class, with uncertain function. The CDR3 totals 15 residues. Trimming removed 10 bases from V and 4 bases from J, with 20 bases in between. The CDR3 loop is CANPRPRGPYNEQFF. The DNA of the CDR3 is TGCGCCAACCCGCGGCCCCGAGGGCCTTACAATGAGCAGTTCTTC.

CDR3 protein: CATSSGGGQGQETQYF. CDR3 DNA: TGTGCCACCAGCTCGGGGGGGGGACAAGGCCAAGAGACCCAGTACTTC. The chain carries TRBV15 and TRBJ2-5; 8 bases map to TRBD2. This CDR3 region has 16 residues. Germline V gene sequence: CDR1 LNHNV, CDR2 YYDKDF (reference sequence). Trimming removed 5 bases from V and 1 base from J; junction bases left unmatched: 9.

This clone was counted once. V gene TRBV25-1 combines with J gene TRBJ2-5; D possibly corresponds to TRBD1 (6 bases). V lost 6 bases, J lost 4 bases, and 18 bases lay in between. The CDR3 spans 15 residues. In germline, CDR1 is MGHDK, CDR2 SYGVNS. CDR3 bases: TGTGCCAGCAGCCACCCGGGAAACAGGGTAGAGACCCAGTACTTC. Its translation is CASSHPGNRVETQYF.

This sequence joins TRBV6-4 and TRBJ1-1; 9 bases are a match to TRBD1. Germline assignment: CDR1 MRHNA and CDR2 SNTAGT. V trimming: 4 bases; J trimming: 5 bases; junction bases outside the gene matches: 5. The CDR3 covers 14 residues. The CDR3 DNA is TGTGCCAGCAGTGTAACACAGGGGGCAACTGAAGCTTTCTTT. Translation: CASSVTQGATEAFF.

V is TRBV9 and J is TRBJ2-2; D gene uncertain. Germline CDR1 SGDLS, CDR2 YYNGEE. This CDR3 comprises 13 residues. Trimming took 2 bases from V and 6 from J, leaving 8 bases between them. The CDR3 DNA reads as TGTGCCAGCAGCGTGGGCATCCCCGGGGAGCTGTTTTTT. It encodes CASSVGIPGELFF.

V and J are TRBV12-3 or TRBV12-4 and TRBJ1-2; D not resolved. V gave up 6 bases and J gave up 4 bases, with 12 bases separating them. CDR3 length: 13 residues. DNA of the CDR3: TGTGCCAGCAGGCCGACACAATCCTATGGCTACACCTTC. This translates into CASRPTQSYGYTF.

The V and J genes are TRBV7-9 and TRBJ1-6, with D tentatively TRBD1 (6 bases). V was shortened by 8 bases and J by 9 bases, with 14 bases between the two germline ends. Germline V gene data show CDR1 as SEHNR and CDR2 as FQNEAQ (reference sequence). The CDR3 sequence is 13 residues long. The CDR3 coding sequence is TGTGCCAGCGAAGGGGGTCCCGGTTCACCCCTCCACTTT. This codes for CASEGGPGSPLHF. The variable domain in full, completed from reference TRBV7-9 and TRBJ1-6, reads DTGVSQNPRHKITKRGQNVTFRCDPISEHNRLYWYRQTLGQGPEFLTYFQNEAQLEKSRLLSDRFSAERPKGSFSTLEIQRTEQGDSAMYLCASEGGPGSPLHFGNGTRLTVT.

The CDR3 protein is CASSLHPGGNTIYF. CDR3 bases: TGCGCCAGCAGCTTGCACCCGGGGGGAAACACCATATATTTT. This rearrangement joins TRBV5-1 to TRBJ1-3; no clear D. CDR3 length: 14 residues. The germline V gene encodes CDR1 SGHRS and CDR2 YFSETQ. V was cut by 1 base and J by 4 bases, with 9 bases left in between. The variable domain in full, completed from reference TRBV5-1 and TRBJ1-3, reads KAGVTQTPRYLIKTRGQQVTLSCSPISGHRSVSWYQQTPGQGLQFLFEYFSETQRNKGNFPGRFSGRQFSNSRSEMNVSTLELGDSALYLCASSLHPGGNTIYFGEGSWLTVV.

This chain joins TRBV7-9 and TRBJ1-1; a possible D gene is TRBD1 (6 bases). Germline V gene lookup returns CDR1 SEHNR and CDR2 FQNEAQ (reference sequence). This CDR3 has 13 amino acids. Trimming pared 2 bases from V and 5 bases from J, leaving 9 bases between. This chain's CDR3 is CASSLYRETEAFF. The CDR3 DNA sequence: TGTGCCAGCAGCTTATACAGGGAGACTGAAGCTTTCTTT.

The CDR3: CASSPQATMKFF. CDR3 DNA: TGTGCCAGCAGCCCCCAGGCCACGATGAAGTTCTTC. The chain carries TRBV11-2 and TRBJ2-1; D is undetermined. The CDR3 covers 12 residues. V gave up 5 bases and J gave up 14 bases, with 16 bases separating them. Germline CDR1 SGHAT, CDR2 FQNNGV.

V usage is TRBV7-2 and J usage is TRBJ2-1; 12 bases line up with TRBD2. This CDR3 region has 15 residues. J gave up 8 bases and V 6 bases, and 8 bases lay outside the gene matches. CDR1 SGHTA and CDR2 FQGNSA come from the germline V gene. In DNA form, the CDR3 reads TGTGCCAGCAGTTTTTCTAGCGGGGGGGCCTATGAGCAGTTCTTC. Translating it yields CASSFSSGGAYEQFF.

The gene calls are TRBV7-9 and TRBJ2-7; no definite D call. The CDR3 spans 11 residues. Germline CDR1 reads SEHNR; CDR2 reads FQNEAQ (reference sequence). V shed 5 bases and J shed 3 bases, with 5 bases lying between them. CDR3 sequence reads: CASSPLYEQYF. The CDR3 DNA is TGTGCCAGCAGCCCCCTCTACGAGCAGTACTTC.

The CDR3 protein is CASSPGGFPDTEAFF. CDR3 nucleotide sequence: TGTGCCAGCAGCCCCGGGGGATTTCCGGACACTGAAGCTTTCTTT. The chain has TRBV9 and TRBJ1-1, with D possibly matching TRBD1 (5 bases). Germline CDR1 reads SGDLS; CDR2 reads YYNGEE. This CDR3 is 15 amino acids long. With 4 bases removed from V and 3 bases from J, the gap between germline ends came to 16 bases.

The chain couples TRBV29-1 to TRBJ2-7; no firm D call. CDR3 length: 12 residues. The V end lost 6 bases, the J end lost 2 bases, and 11 bases lay between the germline ends. Germline assignment: CDR1 SQVTM and CDR2 ANQGSEA. The CDR3 is CSVAGETYEQYF. The CDR3 nucleotides read TGCAGCGTGGCAGGCGAGACCTACGAGCAGTACTTC.

The chain has TRBV11-2 and TRBJ2-5; TRBD2 aligns across 7 bases. Trimming removed 1 base from V and 5 bases from J; junction bases left unmatched: 4. From germline, CDR1 is SGHAT and CDR2 FQNNGV. The CDR3 loop spans 14 amino acids. CDR3 region: CASSLGGSWETQYF. The CDR3 nucleotides read TGTGCCAGCAGCTTAGGCGGGAGCTGGGAGACCCAGTACTTC.